One sample yielded the 14 T cell receptor beta chains listed below, sequenced in a study of identical twins. One entry per CDR3 protein results from TCRdb running MiXCR on the 5' RACE reads. The data contain 1.5 million to 2 million distinct CDR3 sequences, 32% of them seen just once; the ten biggest clones take up about 0.27%. Sequenced: cord blood. The receptors here all came from a newborn girl in good health.

This clonotype has just one count. The V call is TRBV28, the J call TRBJ1-5, with TRBD1 matching over 7 bases. The V gene's germline CDR1 is MDHEN and CDR2 SYDVKM. J lost 2 bases, V lost 3 bases, and 4 bases had no gene match. The CDR3 runs 15 residues. As DNA, the CDR3 is TGTGCCAGCAGTTTCGCACAGGGGTGCAATCAGCCCCAGCATTTT. Its translation: CASSFAQGCNQPQHF.

The V gene is TRBV5-1, the J gene TRBJ1-6, with 11 positions matching TRBD1. Germline CDR1 reads SGHRS; CDR2 reads YFSETQ. V shed 5 bases and J 10 bases; nucleotides not matched to a gene: 5. The CDR3 length is 14 residues. The CDR3 coding sequence is TGCGCCAGCAGACGCGGGGACAGGGGGTCACCCCTCCACTTT. Protein: CASRRGDRGSPLHF.

This clonotype was detected only a few times. This chain uses TRBV20-1 with TRBJ1-4; D unresolved. Germline V CDR1 and CDR2: DFQATT, SNEGSKA (reference sequence). With 6 bases removed from V and 8 bases from J, the gap between germline ends came to 19 bases. The CDR3 loop spans 14 amino acids. CDR3 coding DNA: TGCAGTGCCCACCCCGAGGGTGGTAACGAAAAACTGTTTTTT. Translated: CSAHPEGGNEKLFF.

The J gene is TRBJ2-7, the V gene TRBV11-2; TRBD1 matches at 9 bases. Germline CDR1 and CDR2: SGHAT and FQNNGV. This CDR3 is built from 14 residues. V dropped 4 bases and J dropped 2; count of bases not matched to a gene: 3. The CDR3 DNA reads TGTGCCAGCAGCTCTAACAGGGGGCCCTACGAGCAGTACTTC. Residues: CASSSNRGPYEQYF.

The chain couples TRBV2 to TRBJ2-7; D call uncertain. The V and J ends lost 4 bases and 0 bases respectively, with 13 bases between them. This CDR3 has 15 residues. Germline CDR1 is SNHLY and CDR2 is FYNNEI. The CDR3 coding sequence is TGTGCCAGCAGTGTCCCGTCCGGCGTCTCCTACGAGCAGTACTTC. Amino acids: CASSVPSGVSYEQYF.

V and J are TRBV12-3 or TRBV12-4 and TRBJ2-7; D might be TRBD2 (5 bases). V lost 6 bases and J lost 0, with 15 bases in between. This CDR3 region has 15 residues. In DNA, the CDR3 is TGTGCCAGCAGCTTCGAGGACTTAAGCTCCTACGAGCAGTACTTC. Translation gives CASSFEDLSSYEQYF.

The chain combines TRBV5-1 with TRBJ1-1, with unresolved D. The germline V gene has CDR1 SGHRS and CDR2 YFSETQ. There are 13 residues in the CDR3. V lost 3 bases to trimming and J lost 3 bases, with 9 bases between them. CDR3 in amino acids: CASSSDGYTEAFF. The CDR3 region has the DNA TGCGCCAGCAGCTCGGACGGGTACACTGAAGCTTTCTTT.

This clonotype was counted only a few times. J is TRBJ1-4 and V is TRBV5-1, with 12 nucleotides matching TRBD1. The CDR3 length is 16 residues. Germline CDR1 reads SGHRS; CDR2 reads YFSETQ. Unmatched junction bases numbered 8, after V lost 0 bases and J lost 11 bases. The CDR3 is CASSLVVGTGGGKLFF. The CDR3 DNA sequence: TGCGCCAGCAGCTTGGTCGTGGGGACAGGGGGCGGTAAACTGTTTTTT.

This chain connects TRBV11-2 to TRBJ2-5; possibly TRBD2 for D (5 bases). V dropped 1 base and J dropped 3 bases, with 12 bases sitting between them. Germline V gene lookup returns CDR1 SGHAT and CDR2 FQNNGV. The CDR3 totals 15 residues. In nucleotides, the CDR3 is TGTGCCAGCAGCTTAGCAGCTCGAGGGAAAGAGACCCAGTACTTC. It is translated as CASSLAARGKETQYF.

The V call is TRBV29-1, the J call TRBJ2-3; possible D gene TRBD1, 6 bases. This CDR3 spans 13 amino acids. Germline V lookup: CDR1 SQVTM, CDR2 ANQGSEA. V dropped 7 bases and J dropped 5 bases, with 16 bases sitting between them. The CDR3 here is CSASGARGDTQYF. The DNA of the CDR3 is TGCAGCGCCTCAGGGGCGCGAGGAGATACGCAGTATTTT.

This clonotype was seen a few times. The rearrangement links TRBV6-4 to TRBJ2-5; 9 nucleotides match TRBD1. TRBJ2-7 explains the end of the DNA better; the J call may be wrong. This CDR3 contains 17 residues. CDR1 is MRHNA, CDR2 SNTAGT, per germline. The CDR3 DNA follows: TGTGCCAGCAGTGCACCGGGACAGGGTTTGTGGACCTACGAGCAGTACTTC. The encoded protein is CASSAPGQGLWTYEQYF.

This clonotype has a handful of counts. The V and J genes are TRBV24-1 and TRBJ2-1; 7 bases line up with TRBD2. Germline CDR1 is KGHDR and CDR2 is SFDVKD. V was pared by 5 bases and J by 6 bases, with 6 bases of the junction left unmatched. The CDR3 loop spans 14 amino acids. In nucleotides, the CDR3 is TGTGCCACCAGTGCGGCTAGCGGACGCAATGAGCAGTTCTTC. Residues: CATSAASGRNEQFF.

The chain uses TRBV20-1 and TRBJ2-1, with 15 bases aligning to TRBD2. Losses at the gene ends were 4 bases for V and 6 bases for J; bases not matched to a gene: 7. The germline gives CDR1 DFQATT, CDR2 SNEGSKA (reference sequence). This CDR3 has 16 amino acids. CDR3: CSATYGTSGRPNEQFF. The CDR3 DNA follows: TGCAGTGCTACGTATGGGACTAGCGGGAGGCCCAATGAGCAGTTCTTC.

This clonotype appeared a few times. V is TRBV27 and J is TRBJ2-3, with D perhaps TRBD2 (6 bases). This CDR3 has 14 residues. CDR1 is MNHEY, CDR2 SMNVEV, per germline (reference sequence). Deletions cut 7 bases from V and 1 base from J, with 12 bases between. CDR3: CASMGGAGTDTQYF. In DNA form, the CDR3 reads TGTGCCAGCATGGGGGGAGCCGGCACAGATACGCAGTATTTT.